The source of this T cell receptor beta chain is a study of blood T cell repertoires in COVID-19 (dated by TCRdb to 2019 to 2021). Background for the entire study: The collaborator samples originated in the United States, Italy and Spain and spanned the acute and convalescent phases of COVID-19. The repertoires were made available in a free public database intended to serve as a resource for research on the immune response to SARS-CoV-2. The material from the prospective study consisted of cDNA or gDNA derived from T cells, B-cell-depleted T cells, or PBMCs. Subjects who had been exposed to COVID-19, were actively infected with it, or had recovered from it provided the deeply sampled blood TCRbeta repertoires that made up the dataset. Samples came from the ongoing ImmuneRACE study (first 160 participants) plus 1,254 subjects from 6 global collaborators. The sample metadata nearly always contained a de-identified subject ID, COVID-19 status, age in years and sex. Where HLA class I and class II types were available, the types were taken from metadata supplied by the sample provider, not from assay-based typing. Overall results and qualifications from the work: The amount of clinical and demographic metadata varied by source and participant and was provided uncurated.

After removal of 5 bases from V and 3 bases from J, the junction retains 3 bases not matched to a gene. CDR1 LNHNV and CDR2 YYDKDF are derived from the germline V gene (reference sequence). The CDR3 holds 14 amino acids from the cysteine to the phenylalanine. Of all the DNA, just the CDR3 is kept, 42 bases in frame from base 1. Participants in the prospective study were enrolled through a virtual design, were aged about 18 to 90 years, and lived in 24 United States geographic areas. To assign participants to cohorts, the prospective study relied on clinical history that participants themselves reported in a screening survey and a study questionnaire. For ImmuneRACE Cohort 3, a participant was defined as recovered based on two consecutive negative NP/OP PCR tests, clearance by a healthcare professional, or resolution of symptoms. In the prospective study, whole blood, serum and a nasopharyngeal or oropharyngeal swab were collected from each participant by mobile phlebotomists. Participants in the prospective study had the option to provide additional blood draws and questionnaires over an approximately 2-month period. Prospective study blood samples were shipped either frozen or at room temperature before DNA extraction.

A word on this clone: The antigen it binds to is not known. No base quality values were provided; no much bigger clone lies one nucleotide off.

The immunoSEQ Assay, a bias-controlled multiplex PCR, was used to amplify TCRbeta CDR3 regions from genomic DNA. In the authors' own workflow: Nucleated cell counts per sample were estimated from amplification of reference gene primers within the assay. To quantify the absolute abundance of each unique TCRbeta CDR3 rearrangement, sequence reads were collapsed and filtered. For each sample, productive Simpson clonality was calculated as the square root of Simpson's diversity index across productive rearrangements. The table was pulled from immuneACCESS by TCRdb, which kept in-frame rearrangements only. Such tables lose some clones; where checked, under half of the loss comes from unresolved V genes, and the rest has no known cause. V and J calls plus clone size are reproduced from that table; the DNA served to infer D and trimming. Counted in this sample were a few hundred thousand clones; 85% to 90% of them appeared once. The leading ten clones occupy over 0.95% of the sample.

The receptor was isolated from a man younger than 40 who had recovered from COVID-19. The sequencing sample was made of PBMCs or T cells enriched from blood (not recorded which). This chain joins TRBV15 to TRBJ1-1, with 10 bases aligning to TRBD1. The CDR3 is CATSDGTGDTEAFF. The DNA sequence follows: TGTGCCACCAGCGACGGGACAGGGGACACTGAAGCTTTCTTT.